This TCR beta chain was obtained from a study of cytomegalovirus exposure and HLA in healthy donors. Using immunoSEQ multiplex PCR, the repertoire was profiled, and TCRdb retains in-frame clones only, with some absent. The profile shows about 240,000 clones, approximately 86% of them singletons. Trimming took off 2 bases at V and 0 bases at J, with 8 bases between the two ends. The CDR3 is 14 amino acids. Germline V gene sequence: CDR1 MNHNY, CDR2 SVGAGI (reference sequence). General study findings and limits: Among the CMV-associated chains, a few were confirmed in vitro as specific for CMV antigens. The tendency of first-cohort TCR clusters to co-occur in the 120 or so validation repertoires was identified by a subsequent analysis. Some public TCRs appeared in many individuals, while most sequences were rare.

A note on this clone: What it binds is unknown.

Specimen: PBMCs. The chain has TRBV6-6 and TRBJ2-7; a weak D match, TRBD1 (5 bases). The sequence derives from a woman aged 25 to 39 in good health and CMV-seropositive. CDR3 residues: CASSYVDISYEQYF. Written as DNA, the CDR3 is TGTGCCAGCAGTTACGTGGACATCTCCTACGAGCAGTACTTC.